Listed here are 21 T cell receptor beta chains from one sample, sequenced in a study of blood T cell repertoires in COVID-19. Profiling relied on immunoSEQ multiplex PCR, and the TCRdb table lists in-frame clones only, not all of them. This table holds about 170,000 clones, around 91% found once. The specimen was PBMCs or T cells enriched from blood (not recorded which). Receptors originate from a woman aged 18-29 years who had recovered from COVID-19.

CDR3 protein: CASSLLAAVRETQYF. DNA of the CDR3: TGTGCCAGCAGTTTACTAGCGGCCGTTAGGGAGACCCAGTACTTC. This chain uses TRBV27 with TRBJ2-5; 7 positions agree with TRBD2. Germline assignment: CDR1 MNHEY and CDR2 SMNVEV (reference sequence). V trimming: 2 bases; J trimming: 5 bases; junction bases outside the gene matches: 8. The CDR3 has 15 amino acids.

This clone was detected only once. The chain joins TRBV6-6 to TRBJ2-5, with D perhaps TRBD1 (5 bases). The germline V gene has CDR1 MNHNY and CDR2 SVGAGI (reference sequence). This CDR3 region has 13 residues. The V gene lost 2 bases and the J gene lost 4 bases, with 8 bases spanning the gap. The chain's CDR3 is CASSYTGRETQYF. The CDR3 DNA follows: TGTGCCAGCAGTTACACAGGAAGAGAGACCCAGTACTTC.

This clone was seen a single time. The chain has TRBV30 and TRBJ1-5; D gene ambiguous. V lost 3 bases and J 5 bases, leaving 8 bases between the germline ends. Germline loops: CDR1 GTSNPN, CDR2 SVGIG (reference sequence). The CDR3 runs to 12 residues. DNA of the CDR3: TGTGCCTGGAGCCAGTACGATCAGCCCCAGCATTTT. It is translated as CAWSQYDQPQHF.

The J gene is TRBJ2-3, the V gene TRBV7-9, with a possible D match to TRBD1 (5 bases). CDR3 size: 14 residues. V was pared by 4 bases and J by 5 bases, with 13 bases between. The V gene's germline CDR1 is SEHNR and CDR2 FQNEAQ (reference sequence). The CDR3 loop reads CASSWAGIEDTQYF. The CDR3 DNA sequence: TGTGCCAGCAGCTGGGCAGGGATAGAAGATACGCAGTATTTT.

V and J are TRBV28 and TRBJ1-3; the D gene is possibly TRBD1 (5 bases). V shed 5 bases and J shed 4 bases, with 15 bases lying between them. The CDR3 is 15 amino acids. Germline CDR1 MDHEN, CDR2 SYDVKM. CDR3 amino acids: CASSTQGAGGNTIYF. CDR3 nucleotides: TGTGCCAGCAGTACCCAGGGTGCCGGGGGAAACACCATATATTTT. The full variable domain, with the rest looked up from reference TRBV28 and TRBJ1-3, is DVKVTQSSRYLVKRTGEKVFLECVQDMDHENMFWYRQDPGLGLRLIYFSYDVKMKEKGDIPEGYSVSREKKERFSLILESASTNQTSMYLCASSTQGAGGNTIYFGEGSWLTVV.

The chain carries TRBV4-3 and TRBJ1-3; no clear D. Between the trimmed V and J ends, which lost 4 bases and 1 base, there was a span of 14 bases. The CDR3 runs 16 residues. Germline V gene sequence: CDR1 LGHNA, CDR2 YSLEER. The DNA for the CDR3 is TGCGCCAGCAGCCCAACGTTTACGGGGTCTGGAAACACCATATATTTT. Translating it yields CASSPTFTGSGNTIYF.

V and J are TRBV15 and TRBJ2-5, with 8 positions matching TRBD1. This CDR3 has 14 residues. Per germline, CDR1 LNHNV and CDR2 YYDKDF (reference sequence). Losses at the gene ends were 3 bases for V and 2 bases for J; bases not matched to a gene: 2. The CDR3 loop reads CATSRDRVQETQYF. DNA of the CDR3: TGTGCCACCAGCAGGGACAGGGTGCAAGAGACCCAGTACTTC.

J is TRBJ2-5 and V is TRBV14; D not resolved. Germline V lookup: CDR1 SGHDN, CDR2 FVKESK. The V and J ends lost 0 bases and 7 bases respectively, with 9 bases between them. The CDR3 runs to 13 residues. The CDR3 sequence is CASSQDQVGTQYF. The CDR3 nucleotides are TGTGCCAGCAGCCAAGATCAGGTCGGGACCCAGTACTTC.

This chain joins TRBV6-4 and TRBJ2-6; perhaps TRBD2 as D (6 bases). Trimming stripped 2 bases from V and 6 bases from J, with 17 bases between. There are 17 residues in the CDR3. The germline gives CDR1 MRHNA, CDR2 SNTAGT. CDR3 sequence (DNA): TGTGCCAGCAGTGACGGAGGGGACGGCGGGGAGGCCAACGTCCTGACTTTC. Its translation: CASSDGGDGGEANVLTF.

V is TRBV5-1 and J is TRBJ2-7; TRBD2 aligns across 13 bases. V lost 0 bases and J lost 4; bases outside the gene matches: 7. The CDR3 covers 17 residues. Germline CDR1 reads SGHRS; CDR2 reads YFSETQ. CDR3 sequence: CASSLVSATSGRYEQYF. The CDR3 coding sequence is TGCGCCAGCAGCTTGGTTTCGGCGACTAGCGGGAGGTACGAGCAGTACTTC. Drawing the rest from reference TRBV5-1 and TRBJ2-7, the complete variable domain is KAGVTQTPRYLIKTRGQQVTLSCSPISGHRSVSWYQQTPGQGLQFLFEYFSETQRNKGNFPGRFSGRQFSNSRSEMNVSTLELGDSALYLCASSLVSATSGRYEQYFGPGTRLTVT.

The chain recombines TRBV29-1 with TRBJ1-5; TRBD1 aligns across 8 bases. Germline CDR1 reads SQVTM; CDR2 reads ANQGSEA. CDR3 size: 14 residues. V trimming: 6 bases; J trimming: 2 bases; junction bases outside the gene matches: 6. CDR3 nucleotide sequence: TGCAGCGTAGTCACAGGGGGTGGCAATCAGCCCCAGCATTTT. This codes for CSVVTGGGNQPQHF.

V and J are TRBV4-3 and TRBJ2-2; 11 nucleotides agree with TRBD2. CDR3 length: 16 residues. The ends lost 5 bases at V and 0 bases at J; junction bases unmatched: 2. Germline V CDR1 and CDR2: LGHNA, YSLEER. In DNA form, the CDR3 reads TGCGCCAGCAGCTTGACTAGCGGGACGAACACCGGGGAGCTGTTTTTT. Translation gives CASSLTSGTNTGELFF.

V usage is TRBV14 and J usage is TRBJ1-1; D not certain. The CDR3 extends over 14 amino acids. Germline V gene lookup returns CDR1 SGHDN and CDR2 FVKESK. Trimming took 1 base from V and 2 from J, leaving 8 bases between them. For the CDR3, the DNA is TGTGCCAGCAGCCAAGTCTTCAGTAACACTGAAGCTTTCTTT. It is translated as CASSQVFSNTEAFF.

V is TRBV7-2 and J is TRBJ2-3; D is undetermined. Germline CDR1 reads SGHTA; CDR2 reads FQGNSA. CDR3 length: 14 residues. The V gene lost 3 bases and the J gene lost 3 bases, with 10 bases spanning the gap. DNA of the CDR3: TGTGCCAGCAGCTTGGGCTCCGCGACAGATACGCAGTATTTT. Translated: CASSLGSATDTQYF.

The genes are TRBV5-4 and TRBJ2-5; D is perhaps TRBD2 (6 bases). V was trimmed by 4 bases and J by 3 bases, leaving 19 bases between them. The CDR3 sequence is 16 residues long. CDR1 SGHNT and CDR2 YYREEE come from the germline V gene (reference sequence). CDR3 nucleotide sequence: TGTGCCAGCAGCCCAAATAGGAGGGCCGGAAAAGAGACCCAGTACTTC. Translating gives CASSPNRRAGKETQYF.

The chain has TRBV19 and TRBJ2-7; 9 nucleotides match TRBD1. Germline CDR1 is LNHDA and CDR2 is SQIVND (reference sequence). V shed 4 bases, J shed 2 bases, and the junction held 3 bases outside the gene matches. The CDR3 loop spans 14 amino acids. The CDR3 sequence is CASSSRDRAYEQYF. The CDR3 nucleotides read TGTGCCAGTAGTAGCCGGGACAGGGCCTACGAGCAGTACTTC.

V is TRBV3-1 (or the pseudogene TRBV3-2) and J is TRBJ2-1, with D maybe TRBD1 (6 bases). The CDR3 extends over 13 amino acids. The V end lost 4 bases, the J end lost 5 bases, and 9 bases lay between the germline ends. Germline V lookup: CDR1 LGHDT, CDR2 YNNKEL (reference sequence). The CDR3 region is CASSLRTDNEQFF. The DNA for the CDR3 is TGTGCCAGCAGCCTCCGGACAGACAATGAGCAGTTCTTC.

The chain employs TRBV28 and TRBJ2-7, with TRBD2 identical over 9 bases. Germline V gives CDR1 MDHEN, CDR2 SYDVKM. The J segment lost 0 bases and the V segment lost 6 bases, leaving 6 bases of the junction unmatched. The length of the CDR3 is 15 residues. The CDR3 sequence: CASREAGGNSYEQYF. The CDR3 bases are TGTGCCAGCAGGGAAGCGGGAGGCAACTCCTACGAGCAGTACTTC.

This chain links TRBV5-1 with TRBJ2-7; the match to TRBD1 covers 10 bases. V lost 2 bases and J lost 3; bases outside the gene matches: 2. CDR1 and CDR2 from the germline V gene are SGHRS and YFSETQ. This CDR3 is 14 amino acids long. CDR3 amino acids: CASSFGQGGYEQYF. CDR3 coding DNA: TGCGCCAGCAGCTTTGGACAGGGGGGCTACGAGCAGTACTTC. The whole variable domain, remainder taken from reference TRBV5-1 and TRBJ2-7, is KAGVTQTPRYLIKTRGQQVTLSCSPISGHRSVSWYQQTPGQGLQFLFEYFSETQRNKGNFPGRFSGRQFSNSRSEMNVSTLELGDSALYLCASSFGQGGYEQYFGPGTRLTVT.

This chain joins TRBV27 and TRBJ2-1; D is uncertain. V was trimmed by 1 base and J by 4 bases, leaving 8 bases between them. This CDR3 comprises 14 residues. Germline CDR1 is MNHEY and CDR2 is SMNVEV (reference sequence). The CDR3 loop reads CASSLFPAYNEQFF. The DNA for the CDR3 is TGTGCCAGCAGTTTATTCCCAGCGTACAATGAGCAGTTCTTC.

This clone was detected a few times. This chain uses TRBV19 with TRBJ2-2, with TRBD2 matching 10 bases. Germline assignment: CDR1 LNHDA and CDR2 SQIVND (reference sequence). The CDR3 is 14 residues long. Germline trimming cut 5 bases from V and 7 bases from J; bases unmatched to any gene: 4. The CDR3 nucleotides read TGTGCCAGTAGTGCTAGCGGGAGTATCGGGGAGCTGTTTTTT. This translates into CASSASGSIGELFF.